Each of the 13 T cell receptor beta chains below was sequenced from the same sample in a study of T cells in Graves' hyperthyroidism and ophthalmopathy. Amplified regions were TCR beta CDR3 sequences from RNA transcripts. First-round RT-PCR with HTBI primers amplified the TCR CDR3 region. TCRdb re-derived calls from the multiplex PCR reads in MiXCR, one entry per CDR3 protein. The data hold approximately 640,000 distinct CDR3 sequences, with 16% observed a single time. Sequenced input: blood. The receptor source for this set is a woman aged 30 to 39 with Graves' hyperthyroidism.

This clonotype was counted at least ten times. J is TRBJ2-7 and V is TRBV18, with a tentative D call TRBD2 (6 bases). This CDR3 spans 15 amino acids. The V end was cut by 0 bases, the J end by 6 bases, with 15 bases between. The germline V gene has CDR1 KGHSH and CDR2 LQKENI. CDR3 DNA sequence: TGTGCCAGCTCACCACCTTCGGGGGTCGGCTTCGAGCAGTACTTC. This gives the protein CASSPPSGVGFEQYF.

This clonotype was found a few times. The gene calls are TRBV19 and TRBJ2-5, with 10 bases aligning to TRBD2. Germline V gene sequence: CDR1 LNHDA, CDR2 SQIVND (reference sequence). V lost 10 bases to trimming and J lost 3 bases; unmatched junction nucleotides: 14. The CDR3 has 16 amino acids. As DNA, the CDR3 is TGTGCCACTTCCCTGCGGGCTAGCGGGAGTAAAGAGACCCAGTACTTC. Its protein product is CATSLRASGSKETQYF. Complete variable domain (other parts from reference TRBV19 and TRBJ2-5): DGGITQSPKYLFRKEGQNVTLSCEQNLNHDAMYWYRQDPGQGLRLIYYSQIVNDFQKGDIAEGYSVSREKKESFPLTVTSAQKNPTAFYLCATSLRASGSKETQYFGPGTRLLVL.

The table lists this clonotype with a few counts. The CDR3 sequence is CASSLYPGPSGANVLTF. The DNA for the CDR3 is TGTGCCAGCAGTTTATATCCAGGGCCCTCTGGGGCCAACGTCCTGACTTTC. This chain uses TRBV28 with TRBJ2-6; the D gene is possibly TRBD1 (5 bases). Trimming stripped 1 base from V and 0 bases from J, with 10 bases between. CDR3 size: 17 residues. Germline loops: CDR1 MDHEN, CDR2 SYDVKM. The variable domain in full, completed from reference TRBV28 and TRBJ2-6, reads DVKVTQSSRYLVKRTGEKVFLECVQDMDHENMFWYRQDPGLGLRLIYFSYDVKMKEKGDIPEGYSVSREKKERFSLILESASTNQTSMYLCASSLYPGPSGANVLTFGAGSRLTVL.

The chain uses TRBV20-1 and TRBJ2-7, with a possible D match to TRBD1 (6 bases). Germline lookup yields CDR1 DFQATT and CDR2 SNEGSKA (reference sequence). V dropped 3 bases and J dropped 4 bases, with 7 bases sitting between them. The CDR3 is 11 amino acids. The CDR3 sequence: CSASRGYEQYF. The CDR3 nucleotides read TGCAGTGCTAGTAGGGGGTACGAGCAGTACTTC.

V gene TRBV28 combines with J gene TRBJ2-7; TRBD1 might be the D (6 bases). V was cut by 6 bases and J by 7 bases, with 10 bases left in between. The germline V gene has CDR1 MDHEN and CDR2 SYDVKM. The CDR3 extends over 11 amino acids. The DNA for the CDR3 is TGTGCCAGCAGGGGACATCGGGAGCAGTACTTC. Translating it yields CASRGHREQYF.

The table lists this clonotype with many counts. CDR3: CASSPPGTGGKAFF. As DNA, the CDR3 is TGTGCCAGCTCACCCCCCGGGACAGGGGGGAAAGCTTTCTTT. V is TRBV18 and J is TRBJ1-1, with 11 positions matching TRBD1. With V trimmed by 3 bases and J by 9 bases, 6 bases remained unmatched. The CDR3 loop spans 14 amino acids. The germline gives CDR1 KGHSH, CDR2 LQKENI.

In its sample, this clonotype was seen many times. The chain employs TRBV7-2 and TRBJ2-7; 7 nucleotides align to TRBD2. V trimming: 3 bases; J trimming: 3 bases; junction bases outside the gene matches: 11. The CDR3 is 16 residues long. The germline CDR1 and CDR2 sequences are SGHTA and FQGNSA. The CDR3 is CASSFRSGASGYEQYF. The CDR3 DNA reads TGTGCCAGCAGCTTCAGGTCTGGGGCTAGCGGCTACGAGCAGTACTTC.

This clonotype was found a few times. The chain joins TRBV6-1 to TRBJ2-5; D ambiguous. This CDR3 has 14 residues. Trimming stripped 2 bases from V and 5 bases from J, with 12 bases between. Germline V gene sequence: CDR1 MNHNS, CDR2 SASEGT. CDR3 in DNA: TGTGCCAGCAGTGAATTAGGCCCAATGGAGACCCAGTACTTC. Its translation is CASSELGPMETQYF.

This clonotype has only a few counts. J is TRBJ2-1 and V is TRBV5-1; 8 bases agree with TRBD2. Germline CDR1 is SGHRS and CDR2 is YFSETQ. The CDR3 contains 15 residues. With 1 base clipped from V and 8 bases from J, the junction kept 8 bases outside the gene matches. CDR3 nucleotide sequence: TGCGCCAGCAGCTTGAGCGGGAGTCCCCGGGATGAGCAGTTCTTC. Translation gives CASSLSGSPRDEQFF.

This clonotype was counted many times. The chain links TRBV28 to TRBJ2-2, with D perhaps matching TRBD1 (6 bases). V was clipped by 3 bases and J by 7 bases, with 9 bases between them. CDR1 and CDR2 (germline): MDHEN, SYDVKM. The CDR3 is 13 residues long. For the CDR3, the DNA is TGTGCCAGCAGTTTTAGGGGGAACGGGGAGCTGTTTTTT. Translation: CASSFRGNGELFF. The full variable domain, rest sourced from reference TRBV28 and TRBJ2-2, is DVKVTQSSRYLVKRTGEKVFLECVQDMDHENMFWYRQDPGLGLRLIYFSYDVKMKEKGDIPEGYSVSREKKERFSLILESASTNQTSMYLCASSFRGNGELFFGEGSRLTVL.

This clonotype was recorded many times. The chain uses TRBV6-1 and TRBJ2-3; D perhaps matches TRBD2 (6 bases). This CDR3 is built from 15 residues. The V end was cut by 7 bases, the J end by 0 bases, with 14 bases between. Germline loops: CDR1 MNHNS, CDR2 SASEGT. As DNA, the CDR3 is TGTGCCAGCACCTCCGGGAGCGCAAGCACAGATACGCAGTATTTT. Translation gives CASTSGSASTDTQYF.

This clonotype was counted many times. The CDR3 DNA follows: TGTGCCACCAACAGGGCGGTGGGAGGAGTTGCCAAAAACATTCAGTACTTC. Its protein product is CATNRAVGGVAKNIQYF. This sequence joins TRBV28 and TRBJ2-4, with D perhaps matching TRBD1 or TRBD2 (6 bases each). The V and J ends lost 10 bases and 1 base respectively, with 23 bases between them. Germline V gene sequence: CDR1 MDHEN, CDR2 SYDVKM. This CDR3 is 17 amino acids long.

This clonotype came up many times. The chain has TRBV2 and TRBJ2-7, with 7 bases aligning to TRBD1. V gave up 6 bases and J gave up 6 bases; unmatched junction bases: 14. Germline V gene lookup returns CDR1 SNHLY and CDR2 FYNNEI. This CDR3 is 15 amino acids long. The CDR3 is CASRMDRFISGEQYF. The CDR3, as DNA: TGTGCCAGCAGGATGGACAGGTTCATCAGTGGCGAGCAGTACTTC.